The rows below give T cell receptor beta chains drawn from one sample of a study of CD8 T cells in Susac syndrome. One entry per CDR3 protein, called by TCRdb with MiXCR from the immunoSEQ multiplex PCR reads. Of about 120,000 distinct CDR3 sequences detected, around 90% appear once; the ten largest clones hold about 0.12%. Sequencing input: CD8+ T cells from PBMCs. The receptors shown here come from a human donor in good health. The CDR3 runs from the conserved cysteine through the conserved F or W. Fields, in order: V gene, clone size, J gene, D gene, CDR3 DNA, CDR3 protein. A D gene is named only where the DNA matches it firmly. Where a row states a size, it is once, few, many or the class of an expanded clone; other rows omit it.

>TRBV9|-|TRBJ1-1|-
TGTGCCAGCAGCGGAACCCGGGACAACACTGAAGCTTTCTTT
CASSGTRDNTEAFF
>TRBV19|-|TRBJ2-3|-
TGTGCCAGTAGTATAAGCCGGGGAGGCACAGATACGCAGTATTTT
CASSISRGGTDTQYF
>TRBV4-2|-|TRBJ1-3|-
TGTGCCAGCAGCCACCTGGGACGGAAAGACTACTCTGGAAACACCATATATTTT
CASSHLGRKDYSGNTIYF
>TRBV7-9|-|TRBJ2-1|-
TGTGCCAGCTGGAACAATGAGCAGTTCTTC
CASWNNEQFF
>TRBV7-2|few|TRBJ2-5|TRBD2
TGTGCCAGCAGCTTCGCTAGCGGGAGGCAAGAGACCCAGTACTTC
CASSFASGRQETQYF
>TRBV20-1|-|TRBJ2-2|-
TGCAGTGCTTCCAAGAGGGAGTCCCATCCCACCGGGGAGCTGTTTTTT
CSASKRESHPTGELFF
>TRBV5-6|-|TRBJ2-5|-
TGTGCCAGCAGCCCGGTTGGCGTGGGGCAAGAGACCCAGTACTTC
CASSPVGVGQETQYF
>TRBV18|-|TRBJ2-5|TRBD2
TGTGCCAGCTCACAAACTAGCGGGGGGATTCAAGAGACCCAGTACTTC
CASSQTSGGIQETQYF
>TRBV7-6|-|TRBJ2-3|-
TGTGCCAGCTCCAGGGCCCAACCCACTAGCACAGATACGCAGTATTTT
CASSRAQPTSTDTQYF
>TRBV6-2/TRBV6-3|-|TRBJ2-7|TRBD2
TGTGCCAGCAGTTACACACTTGGACTAGCGGTCTCTTCCTACGAGCAGTACTTC
CASSYTLGLAVSSYEQYF
>TRBV20-1|-|TRBJ1-2|TRBD1
TGCAGTGCCCGGGACAGGGGAGAACACTATGGCTACACCTTC
CSARDRGEHYGYTF
>TRBV30|few|TRBJ2-7|-
TGTGCCTGGGGGAAACCTTTCTACGAGCAGTACTTC
CAWGKPFYEQYF
>TRBV5-6|once|TRBJ2-7|-
TGTGCCAGCAGCTTGATGAGGGTCCACGAGCAGTACTTC
CASSLMRVHEQYF
>TRBV6-1|-|TRBJ2-3|TRBD2
TGTGCCAGCAGTGGGACCACGACTAGCAGGAGCACAGATACGCAGTATTTT
CASSGTTTSRSTDTQYF
>TRBV7-3|-|TRBJ1-2|-
TGTGCCAGCAGCCCCTCGGGTGGGGGTGGCTACACCTTC
CASSPSGGGGYTF
>TRBV12-3/TRBV12-4|-|TRBJ2-1|-
TGTGCCAGCAGTCCCCCTCGGGGGCACTACAATGAGCAGTTCTTC
CASSPPRGHYNEQFF
>TRBV3-1|-|TRBJ1-4|-
TGTGCCAGCAGCCAAGAACGCATTGGATTCTTGAATGAAAAACTGTTTTTT
CASSQERIGFLNEKLFF
>TRBV9|-|TRBJ2-3|-
TGTGCCAGCAGCTCCAGTGAGAGCGGTCCAAGGGATACGCAGTATTTT
CASSSSESGPRDTQYF
>TRBV9|-|TRBJ2-7|-
TGTGCCAGCAGCGCGAGGGGGAGGGGGCCACCTAACGAGCAGTACTTC
CASSARGRGPPNEQYF
>TRBV16|-|TRBJ1-2|-
TGTGCCAGCAGCCTAGGCATTATGGCAGGGTCTAACTATGGCTACACCTTC
CASSLGIMAGSNYGYTF
>TRBV6-2/TRBV6-3|few|TRBJ2-1|TRBD2
TGTGCCAGCAGTTACCTAGCGGGAGGGGTCTCCTACAATGAGCAGTTCTTC
CASSYLAGGVSYNEQFF
>TRBV13|-|TRBJ2-1|-
TGTGCCAGCAGCTGGGGGGTCTCCAATGAGCAGTTCTTC
CASSWGVSNEQFF
>TRBV28|-|TRBJ2-2|-
TGTGCCAGCAGCCTAGACCCCAGGGGGGCAACCGGGGAGCTGTTTTTT
CASSLDPRGATGELFF
>TRBV4-2|-|TRBJ2-1|-
TGTGCCAGCAGCCAGCGCAATGAGCAGTTCTTC
CASSQRNEQFF
>TRBV5-1|-|TRBJ2-3|-
TGCGCCAGCAGCTTCTCGGCTAGCACCGGCGATACGCAGTATTTT
CASSFSASTGDTQYF
>TRBV5-1|-|TRBJ2-3|-
TGCGCCAGCAGCCAGGAGGACCGACAGGATACGCAGTATTTT
CASSQEDRQDTQYF
>TRBV12-3/TRBV12-4|-|TRBJ1-1|-
TGTGCCAGCAGCCCTGGCCTGAACGCTGAAGCTTTCTTT
CASSPGLNAEAFF
>TRBV6-6|-|TRBJ2-3|-
TGTGCCAGCAGTTACTCGCCGGAGGGGAGCACAGATACGCAGTATTTT
CASSYSPEGSTDTQYF
>TRBV7-2|-|TRBJ1-2|-
TGTGCCAGCAGCTTAGCGCGGCAAAGGGTCGGTTATGGCTACACCTTC
CASSLARQRVGYGYTF
>TRBV3-1|-|TRBJ1-4|-
TGTGCCAGCAGCCAAGGGGGGATCCTTAATGAAAAACTGTTTTTT
CASSQGGILNEKLFF
>TRBV7-9|-|TRBJ1-1|-
TGTGCCAGCAGCTTGCGGACGGGCGGGGTGAACACTGAAGCTTTCTTT
CASSLRTGGVNTEAFF
>TRBV20-1|-|TRBJ2-2|TRBD2
TGCAGTGCTAGATCACCCGGCGGGAGTGTCGGGGAGCTGTTTTTT
CSARSPGGSVGELFF
>TRBV19|once|TRBJ2-3|-
TGTGCCAGTAGTCTCTCGCGAGATACGCAGTATTTT
CASSLSRDTQYF
>TRBV7-9|-|TRBJ1-5|-
TGTGCCAGCAGCTTAGGCTTGGAGGCCCAGCATTTT
CASSLGLEAQHF
>TRBV4-3|-|TRBJ2-6|-
TGCGCCAGCAGCATCGGAGGGCCGGCAGGGGCCAACGTCCTGACTTTC
CASSIGGPAGANVLTF
>TRBV9|-|TRBJ1-3|TRBD1
TGTGCCAGCAGCGGCCGGACAGGGGGCTCTGGAAACACCATATATTTT
CASSGRTGGSGNTIYF
>TRBV7-9|few|TRBJ1-1|-
TGTGCCACCGAAGAACAGGGTAGTGGCACTGAAGCTTTCTTT
CATEEQGSGTEAFF
>TRBV7-2|-|TRBJ2-1|TRBD2
TGTGCCAGCAGCTCTCAAACTAGCGGGAAGCAGTTCTTC
CASSSQTSGKQFF
>TRBV30|once|TRBJ1-2|TRBD1
TGTGCCTGGAGTGATACCGGGACAGGGGTTAATGGCTACACCTTC
CAWSDTGTGVNGYTF
>TRBV6-5|-|TRBJ2-7|-
TGTGCCAGCAGTTACTCACGCGACAGCTCCTACGAGCAGTACTTC
CASSYSRDSSYEQYF
>TRBV4-3|-|TRBJ2-2|-
TGCGCCAGCAGCCAAGACTTGGGGAAGTCCGGGGAGCTGTTTTTT
CASSQDLGKSGELFF